Listed below are T cell receptor beta chains from one sample, sequenced in a study of cytomegalovirus exposure and HLA in healthy donors. Data came from immunoSEQ multiplex PCR; TCRdb stores just in-frame clones and leaves some out. The repertoire holds around 190,000 clones, with less than 80% as singletons. Sequencing input: PBMCs. These receptor sequences come from a woman aged 25 to 39 in good health and CMV-seropositive. Both conserved end residues are part of each CDR3. Each record gives: V gene, J gene, clone size, D gene, CDR3 length, CDR3 DNA, CDR3 protein. The D gene is left open where the match is weak. Rows give clone size only sometimes, using once, few, many, or a class for an expanded clone.

v_gene: TRBV27
j_gene: TRBJ2-5
abundance: few
d_gene: NA
len: 15
CDR3nt: TGTGCCAGCAGTCTGGAGGGCGCGTACCAAGAGACCCAGTACTTC
CDR3aa: CASSLEGAYQETQYF

v_gene: TRBV5-1
j_gene: TRBJ2-3
abundance: NA
d_gene: TRBD2
len: 15
CDR3nt: TGCGCCAGCAGCTCTAGCGGGACTAGCACAGATACGCAGTATTTT
CDR3aa: CASSSSGTSTDTQYF

v_gene: TRBV4-2
j_gene: TRBJ1-2
abundance: NA
d_gene: TRBD1
len: 15
CDR3nt: TGTGCCAGCAGCCAAGCCCGACAGGGGAACTATGGCTACACCTTC
CDR3aa: CASSQARQGNYGYTF

v_gene: TRBV7-9
j_gene: TRBJ2-6
abundance: NA
d_gene: NA
len: 16
CDR3nt: TGTTCCAGCACCATATTTAGGGGCTCTGGGGCCAACGTCCTGACTTTC
CDR3aa: CSSTIFRGSGANVLTF

v_gene: TRBV11-2
j_gene: TRBJ2-2
abundance: NA
d_gene: TRBD2
len: 15
CDR3nt: TGTGCCAGCGAGAGTGGGAGGGCCAACACCGGGGAGCTGTTTTTT
CDR3aa: CASESGRANTGELFF

v_gene: TRBV5-6
j_gene: TRBJ1-4
abundance: NA
d_gene: TRBD1
len: 16
CDR3nt: TGTGCCAGCAGCGGCGTCGGGACAGGGTTTGGCGAAAAACTGTTTTTT
CDR3aa: CASSGVGTGFGEKLFF

v_gene: TRBV12-2
j_gene: TRBJ1-2
abundance: NA
d_gene: NA
len: 15
CDR3nt: TGTGCAAGTCGCTTAGCGGGGGACAGGTACTATGGCTACACCTTC
CDR3aa: CASRLAGDRYYGYTF

v_gene: TRBV18
j_gene: TRBJ1-1
abundance: NA
d_gene: NA
len: 16
CDR3nt: TGTGCCAGCTCACCGGAGGTCCGGCCCTCGAACACTGAAGCTTTCTTT
CDR3aa: CASSPEVRPSNTEAFF

v_gene: TRBV5-1
j_gene: TRBJ1-5
abundance: once
d_gene: NA
len: 12
CDR3nt: TGCGCGAGCGGGGCGAGCAATCAGCCCCAGCATTTT
CDR3aa: CASGASNQPQHF

v_gene: TRBV9
j_gene: TRBJ2-2
abundance: NA
d_gene: TRBD2
len: 15
CDR3nt: TGTGCCAGCAGCCCCCGGGAGGGAGTCACCGGGGAGCTGTTTTTT
CDR3aa: CASSPREGVTGELFF

v_gene: TRBV7-6
j_gene: TRBJ2-7
abundance: NA
d_gene: TRBD2
len: 16
CDR3nt: TGTGCCAGCAGCTTAGATGACGGGAGGCTAATCTACGAGCAGTACTTC
CDR3aa: CASSLDDGRLIYEQYF

v_gene: TRBV4-1
j_gene: TRBJ1-3
abundance: once
d_gene: NA
len: 16
CDR3nt: TGCGCCAGCAGCCAAGCTGACAGGAGCTCTGGAAACACCATATATTTT
CDR3aa: CASSQADRSSGNTIYF

v_gene: TRBV7-8
j_gene: TRBJ2-2
abundance: NA
d_gene: TRBD2
len: 16
CDR3nt: TGTGCCAGCAGCTTACGTAGCGGGACGAACACCGGGGAGCTGTTTTTT
CDR3aa: CASSLRSGTNTGELFF

v_gene: TRBV7-9
j_gene: TRBJ2-1
abundance: NA
d_gene: TRBD2
len: 16
CDR3nt: TGTGCCAGCAGCTCCTTGCTAGCGGGAGGGGTGAATGAGCAGTTCTTC
CDR3aa: CASSSLLAGGVNEQFF

v_gene: TRBV9
j_gene: TRBJ2-5
abundance: NA
d_gene: TRBD1
len: 16
CDR3nt: TGTGCCAGCAGCAAGGGACAGGGTCAAGGACAAGAGACCCAGTACTTC
CDR3aa: CASSKGQGQGQETQYF

v_gene: TRBV7-2
j_gene: TRBJ2-5
abundance: NA
d_gene: TRBD2
len: 15
CDR3nt: TGTGCCAGCAGCGGGACTAGCGGGGGCCAAGAGACCCAGTACTTC
CDR3aa: CASSGTSGGQETQYF